This TCR beta chain was sequenced for a study of cytomegalovirus exposure and HLA in healthy donors. Turning to this clone: As yet, its antigen is unknown.

Points from the study as a whole: TCR beta V- and J-gene trimming was later associated with a missense DCLRE1C variant.

13 Jbeta primers and 60 Vbeta primers were used for the PCR. Authors' methods: Later, 75 million to 100 million unique TCR beta chains were counted in an analysis, and roughly 11 million of them were shared. Sequencing used immunoSEQ multiplex PCR; TCRdb keeps in-frame clones, though not all of them. That table gives V, J and clone size, and the DNA gave D and trimming. The clone table shows about 65,000 clones, with the ten largest holding approximately 16%. The CDR3 runs to 13 residues. Germline-derived CDR1 and CDR2 are SEHNR and FQNEAQ (reference sequence). V was shortened by 5 bases and J by 0 bases, with 8 bases between the two germline ends.

This sequence originates from a boy younger than 18 in good health and CMV-seronegative. V is TRBV7-9 and J is TRBJ2-7; D gene ambiguous. The source material was PBMCs. The CDR3 DNA is TGTGCCAGCAGCGACCTAGTCTCCTACGAGCAGTACTTC. It yields the protein CASSDLVSYEQYF. The full variable domain, rest sourced from reference TRBV7-9 and TRBJ2-7, is DTGVSQNPRHKITKRGQNVTFRCDPISEHNRLYWYRQTLGQGPEFLTYFQNEAQLEKSRLLSDRFSAERPKGSFSTLEIQRTEQGDSAMYLCASSDLVSYEQYFGPGTRLTVT.